This T cell receptor (beta chain) was retrieved from a study of cytomegalovirus exposure and HLA in healthy donors. Primers included in the PCR were 60 Vbeta and 13 Jbeta primers. Some clones are missing from TCRdb's copy, which holds only in-frame ones; the method was immunoSEQ multiplex PCR. Seen here are about 110,000 clones, roughly 79% observed once, and the top ten hold roughly 2%. CDR1 is SGHTA and CDR2 is FQGNSA in the germline V gene. Between the trimmed V and J ends, which lost 7 bases and 2 bases, there was a span of 16 bases. This CDR3 comprises 15 residues. V usage is TRBV7-2 and J usage is TRBJ2-3; possibly TRBD2 for D (7 bases). The sequence came from a woman in her 30s in good health and CMV-seronegative. The sample consisted of PBMCs. The CDR3: CASNQRGGDTDTQYF. In DNA form, the CDR3 reads TGTGCCAGCAATCAAAGGGGGGGGGACACAGATACGCAGTATTTT. The entire variable domain, with the rest obtained from reference TRBV7-2 and TRBJ2-3, is as follows: GAGVSQSPSNKVTEKGKDVELRCDPISGHTALYWYRQSLGQGLEFLIYFQGNSAPDKSGLPSDRFSAERTGGSVSTLTIQRTQQEDSAVYLCASNQRGGDTDTQYFGPGTRLTVL.